This T cell receptor beta chain was documented in a study of CD8 T cells in Susac syndrome. The CDR3 runs to 15 residues. Trimming took off 6 bases at V and 3 bases at J, with 15 bases between the two ends. Germline lookup yields CDR1 MNHEY and CDR2 SVGEGT. CD8+ and CD4+ blood T cells underwent TCR beta sequencing. Reverse transcription of about 0.45 to 1 ug RNA was performed with random hexamers. A multiplex approach, immunoSEQ multiplex PCR, amplified TCR beta CDR3 across 54 Vbeta and 13 Jbeta. TCRdb reprocessed the immunoSEQ multiplex PCR reads with MiXCR, giving one entry per CDR3 protein. This sample yields 300,000 to 350,000 distinct CDR3 sequences, of which 92% are seen a single time; about 0.07% belongs to the top ten.

Material for sequencing was CD4+ T cells from PBMCs. The chain employs TRBV6-2 or TRBV6-3 and TRBJ1-5, with D tentatively TRBD1 (5 bases). The source is a human donor with multiple sclerosis. CDR3 sequence: CASRGAGMVNQPQHF. In DNA form, the CDR3 reads TGTGCCAGCAGGGGAGCAGGGATGGTCAATCAGCCCCAGCATTTT.